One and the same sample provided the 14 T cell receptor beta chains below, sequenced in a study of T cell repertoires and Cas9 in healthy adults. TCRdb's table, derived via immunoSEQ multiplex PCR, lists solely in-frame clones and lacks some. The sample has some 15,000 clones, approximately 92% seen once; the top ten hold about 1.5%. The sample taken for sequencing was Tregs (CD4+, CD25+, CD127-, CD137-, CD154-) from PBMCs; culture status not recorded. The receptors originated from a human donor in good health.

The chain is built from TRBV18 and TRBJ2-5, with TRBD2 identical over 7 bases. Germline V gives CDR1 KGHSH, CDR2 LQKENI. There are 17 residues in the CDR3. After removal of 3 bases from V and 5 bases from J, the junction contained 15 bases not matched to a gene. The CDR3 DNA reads TGTGCCAGCTCACCGCTCCCTAGTCCTGGGAGGGAGGAGACCCAGTACTTC. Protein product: CASSPLPSPGREETQYF.

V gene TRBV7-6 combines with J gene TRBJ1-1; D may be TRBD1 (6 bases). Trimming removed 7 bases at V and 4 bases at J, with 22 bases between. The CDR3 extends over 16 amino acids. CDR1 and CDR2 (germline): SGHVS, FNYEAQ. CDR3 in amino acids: CASKRPSMGGATEAFF. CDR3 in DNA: TGTGCCAGCAAGAGACCCTCTATGGGGGGGGCCACTGAAGCTTTCTTT.

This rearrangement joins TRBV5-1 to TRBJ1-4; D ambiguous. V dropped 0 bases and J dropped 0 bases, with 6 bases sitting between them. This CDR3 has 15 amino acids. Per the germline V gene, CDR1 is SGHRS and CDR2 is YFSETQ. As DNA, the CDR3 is TGCGCCAGCAGCTTGGTGGAGGCAACTAATGAAAAACTGTTTTTT. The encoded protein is CASSLVEATNEKLFF.

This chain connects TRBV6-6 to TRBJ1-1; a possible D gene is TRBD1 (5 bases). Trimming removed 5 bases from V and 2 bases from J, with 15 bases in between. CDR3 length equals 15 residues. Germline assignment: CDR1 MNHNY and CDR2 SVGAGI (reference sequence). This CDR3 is CASSGTGTVNTEAFF. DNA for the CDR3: TGTGCCAGCAGTGGCACCGGGACGGTAAACACTGAAGCTTTCTTT.

The CDR3 reads CASSPSGGVENTEAFF. CDR3 coding DNA: TGCGCCAGCAGCCCCTCCGGGGGGGTCGAGAACACTGAAGCTTTCTTT. The rearrangement uses TRBV5-1 and TRBJ1-1; D might be TRBD1 (5 bases). Trimming took off 4 bases at V and 1 base at J, with 17 bases between the two ends. The germline V gene has CDR1 SGHRS and CDR2 YFSETQ. This CDR3 region has 16 residues.

CDR3 loop: CASSSYNEQFF. In DNA form, the CDR3 reads TGTGCCAGTAGCAGTTACAATGAGCAGTTCTTC. V gene TRBV19 combines with J gene TRBJ2-1; no clear D gene. Germline CDR1 and CDR2: LNHDA and SQIVND (reference sequence). Trimming left V 6 bases short and J 4 bases short, with 4 bases between. This CDR3 is 11 amino acids long.

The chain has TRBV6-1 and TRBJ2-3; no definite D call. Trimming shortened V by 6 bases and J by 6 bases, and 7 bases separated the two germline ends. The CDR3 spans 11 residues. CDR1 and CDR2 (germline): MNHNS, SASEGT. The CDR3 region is CASRKTDTQYF. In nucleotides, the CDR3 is TGTGCCAGCAGGAAGACGGATACGCAGTATTTT.

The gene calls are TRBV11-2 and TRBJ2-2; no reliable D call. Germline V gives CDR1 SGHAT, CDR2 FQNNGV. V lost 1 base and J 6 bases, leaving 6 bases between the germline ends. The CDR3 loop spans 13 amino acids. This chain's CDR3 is CASSLVVPGELFF. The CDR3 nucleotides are TGTGCCAGCAGCTTAGTGGTTCCCGGGGAGCTGTTTTTT.

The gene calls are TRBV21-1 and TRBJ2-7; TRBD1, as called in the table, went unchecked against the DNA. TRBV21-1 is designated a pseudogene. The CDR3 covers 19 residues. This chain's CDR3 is CASSTNTGGLPTGSHEQYV. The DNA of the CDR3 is TGTGCCAGCAGCACCAATACAGGGGGCCTGCCCACCGGGTCCCACGAGCAGTACGTC.

CDR3: CASSALEGTGELFF. For the CDR3, the DNA is TGTGCCAGCAGTGCCCTGGAAGGGACCGGGGAGCTGTTTTTT. The V call is TRBV2, the J call TRBJ2-2; the D is unclear. From germline, CDR1 is SNHLY and CDR2 FYNNEI. This CDR3 is built from 14 residues. Trimming removed 4 bases from V and 5 bases from J, with 11 bases in between.

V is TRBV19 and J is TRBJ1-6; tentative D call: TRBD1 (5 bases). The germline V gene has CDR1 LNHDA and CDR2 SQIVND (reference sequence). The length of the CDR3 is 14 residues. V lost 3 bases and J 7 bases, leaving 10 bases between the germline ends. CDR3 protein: CASSIREKNSPLHF. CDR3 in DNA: TGTGCCAGTAGTATCAGGGAGAAAAATTCACCCCTCCACTTT.

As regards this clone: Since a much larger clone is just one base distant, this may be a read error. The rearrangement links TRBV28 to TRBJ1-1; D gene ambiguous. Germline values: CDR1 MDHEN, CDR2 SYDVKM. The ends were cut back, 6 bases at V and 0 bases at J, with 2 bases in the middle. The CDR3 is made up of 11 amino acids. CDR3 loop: CASRMNTEAFF. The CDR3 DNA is TGTGCCAGCAGGATGAACACTGAAGCTTTCTTT.

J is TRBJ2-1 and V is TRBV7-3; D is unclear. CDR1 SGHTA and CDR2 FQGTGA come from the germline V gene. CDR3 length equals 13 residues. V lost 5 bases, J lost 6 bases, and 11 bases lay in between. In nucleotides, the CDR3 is TGTGCCAGCAGCCCATTCCCAGGCAATGAGCAGTTCTTC. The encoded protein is CASSPFPGNEQFF.

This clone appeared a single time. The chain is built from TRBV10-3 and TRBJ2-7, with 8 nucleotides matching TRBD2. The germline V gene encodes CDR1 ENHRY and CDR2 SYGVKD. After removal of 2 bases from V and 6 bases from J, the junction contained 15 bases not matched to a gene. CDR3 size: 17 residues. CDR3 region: CAISETHRGGRGGEQYV. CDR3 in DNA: TGTGCCATCAGTGAGACTCATCGGGGGGGGAGAGGCGGCGAGCAGTACGTC.